These 21 T cell receptor beta chains came from one sample sequenced in a study of PD-L1 blockade in urothelial cancer. Generated by immunoSEQ multiplex PCR, the TCRdb table keeps only in-frame clones and is missing some. Seen here are some 110,000 clones, approximately 90% observed once, and the top ten hold around 1.7%. Time point given: peripheral blood 6 weeks after treatment start. This specimen was PBMCs, taken around atezolizumab (anti-PD-L1) treatment. The origin of the receptors is a man in his sixties with urothelial cancer.

The chain couples TRBV28 to TRBJ1-3; D is possibly TRBD1 (6 bases). The CDR3 extends over 16 amino acids. The germline V and J ends were trimmed by 5 bases and 1 base, with 15 bases remaining between them. The germline V gene has CDR1 MDHEN and CDR2 SYDVKM. The CDR3 DNA follows: TGTGCCAGCAGTCAAGGGGGGGGGAGGTCTGGAAACACCATATATTTT. It encodes CASSQGGGRSGNTIYF. The full variable domain, rest sourced from reference TRBV28 and TRBJ1-3, is DVKVTQSSRYLVKRTGEKVFLECVQDMDHENMFWYRQDPGLGLRLIYFSYDVKMKEKGDIPEGYSVSREKKERFSLILESASTNQTSMYLCASSQGGGRSGNTIYFGEGSWLTVV.

The V and J genes are TRBV9 and TRBJ2-3, with D tentatively TRBD2 (5 bases). The CDR3 length is 15 residues. V was cut by 4 bases and J by 3 bases, with 15 bases left in between. Germline V gene lookup returns CDR1 SGDLS and CDR2 YYNGEE. CDR3 coding DNA: TGTGCCAGCAGCTCCCTCGGGGTAGGGACAGATACGCAGTATTTT. It specifies CASSSLGVGTDTQYF.

The chain couples TRBV28 to TRBJ2-3; a possible D gene is TRBD1 (5 bases). The V end lost 3 bases, the J end lost 0 bases, and 7 bases lay between the germline ends. The CDR3 has 14 amino acids. Germline V CDR1 and CDR2: MDHEN, SYDVKM. CDR3 in amino acids: CASSFQGSTDTQYF. CDR3 nucleotides: TGTGCCAGCAGTTTCCAGGGAAGCACAGATACGCAGTATTTT.

This rearrangement joins TRBV5-5 to TRBJ2-7; 8 bases match TRBD1. J was trimmed by 2 bases and V by 4 bases; bases with no gene match: 8. Per the germline V gene, CDR1 is SGHKS and CDR2 is YYEKEE (reference sequence). CDR3 length: 15 residues. The CDR3: CASSVTGGSAYEQYF. In DNA, the CDR3 is TGTGCCAGCAGCGTCACAGGGGGTTCCGCCTACGAGCAGTACTTC. Variable domain in full (rest from reference TRBV5-5 and TRBJ2-7): DAGVTQSPTHLIKTRGQQVTLRCSPISGHKSVSWYQQVLGQGPQFIFQYYEKEERGRGNFPDRFSARQFPNYSSELNVNALLLGDSALYLCASSVTGGSAYEQYFGPGTRLTVT.

This chain connects TRBV5-4 to TRBJ1-3; 7 bases map to TRBD1. J was trimmed by 2 bases and V by 4 bases; bases with no gene match: 9. CDR3 length equals 16 residues. Germline CDR1 is SGHNT and CDR2 is YYREEE (reference sequence). CDR3 nucleotide sequence: TGTGCCAGCAGCCAGGAAAAGACAGGGACTGGAAACACCATATATTTT. Its translation is CASSQEKTGTGNTIYF.

This chain joins TRBV5-6 and TRBJ1-2; perhaps TRBD1 as D (6 bases). Trimming pared 3 bases from V and 7 bases from J, leaving 16 bases between. Germline V gives CDR1 SGHDT, CDR2 YYEEEE. The length of the CDR3 is 14 residues. The CDR3 nucleotides are TGTGCCAGCAGCTCCAGGGGTCCCCTGGGTGGCTACACCTTC. Protein product: CASSSRGPLGGYTF.

V is TRBV7-2 and J is TRBJ2-3; TRBD2 aligns across 8 bases. The V gene's germline CDR1 is SGHTA and CDR2 FQGNSA. This CDR3 has 16 residues. The V gene end was trimmed by 4 bases and the J gene end by 2 bases; junction bases not matched to a gene: 8. The CDR3 nucleotides read TGTGCCAGCAGCTCGTTAGCGGGGAGGCCCACAGATACGCAGTATTTT. Translated, it gives CASSSLAGRPTDTQYF. The full variable domain, its missing parts supplied by reference TRBV7-2 and TRBJ2-3, is GAGVSQSPSNKVTEKGKDVELRCDPISGHTALYWYRQSLGQGLEFLIYFQGNSAPDKSGLPSDRFSAERTGGSVSTLTIQRTQQEDSAVYLCASSSLAGRPTDTQYFGPGTRLTVL.

This chain links TRBV20-1 with TRBJ2-7, with D unclear. The germline gives CDR1 DFQATT, CDR2 SNEGSKA (reference sequence). V lost 3 bases to trimming and J lost 2 bases, with 5 bases between them. The CDR3 has 11 residues. CDR3 amino acids: CSASVAYEQYF. CDR3 bases: TGCAGTGCTAGCGTCGCCTACGAGCAGTACTTC.

The chain carries TRBV10-3 and TRBJ2-1, with 7 bases fitting TRBD2. This CDR3 spans 14 amino acids. V was clipped by 0 bases and J by 4 bases; unmatched bases: 0. The germline V gene encodes CDR1 ENHRY and CDR2 SYGVKD. The CDR3: CAISESLAYNEQFF. The CDR3 DNA reads as TGTGCCATCAGTGAGTCACTAGCGTACAATGAGCAGTTCTTC.

This sequence joins TRBV11-3 and TRBJ1-3; D unresolved. CDR1 and CDR2 (germline): SGHNT, YENEEA. CDR3 length equals 14 residues. V dropped 3 bases and J dropped 2 bases, with 8 bases sitting between them. CDR3 nucleotides: TGTGCCAGCAGCTTGGGCAATACTGGAAACACCATATATTTT. It translates to CASSLGNTGNTIYF. Filled out from reference TRBV11-3 and TRBJ1-3, the complete variable domain reads EAGVVQSPRYKIIEKKQPVAFWCNPISGHNTLYWYLQNLGQGPELLIRYENEEAVDDSQLPKDRFSAERLKGVDSTLKIQPAELGDSAVYLCASSLGNTGNTIYFGEGSWLTVV.

This chain connects TRBV11-3 to TRBJ1-3, with 7 bases identical to TRBD1. J was trimmed by 1 base and V by 0 bases; bases with no gene match: 6. The CDR3 extends over 17 amino acids. In germline, CDR1 is SGHNT, CDR2 YENEEA. The CDR3 DNA sequence: TGTGCCAGCAGCTTAGATCTGACAGGGTATTCTGGAAACACCATATATTTT. The encoded protein is CASSLDLTGYSGNTIYF. The variable domain in full, with the rest retrieved from reference TRBV11-3 and TRBJ1-3, is EAGVVQSPRYKIIEKKQPVAFWCNPISGHNTLYWYLQNLGQGPELLIRYENEEAVDDSQLPKDRFSAERLKGVDSTLKIQPAELGDSAVYLCASSLDLTGYSGNTIYFGEGSWLTVV.

This clone appeared a single time. The gene calls are TRBV6-1 and TRBJ2-7; 7 bases line up with TRBD1. The CDR3 covers 12 residues. J was trimmed by 4 bases and V by 8 bases; bases with no gene match: 5. Germline assignment: CDR1 MNHNS and CDR2 SASEGT. The CDR3 sequence: CASETGLYEQYF. In DNA, the CDR3 is TGTGCCAGCGAGACAGGGCTTTACGAGCAGTACTTC.

V and J are TRBV6-1 and TRBJ2-3; tentatively, D is TRBD1 (6 bases). This CDR3 contains 13 residues. With 6 bases removed from V and 1 base from J, the gap between germline ends came to 8 bases. CDR1 is MNHNS, CDR2 SASEGT, per germline. In DNA, the CDR3 is TGTGCCAGCAGGACAGGTGGCACAGATACGCAGTATTTT. This translates into CASRTGGTDTQYF.

This rearrangement joins TRBV2 to TRBJ2-7, with TRBD1 matching 9 bases. Germline CDR1 SNHLY, CDR2 FYNNEI. The CDR3 consists of 13 residues. Losses at the gene ends were 0 bases for V and 6 bases for J; bases not matched to a gene: 0. The CDR3 region has the DNA TGTGCCAGCAGTGAAGCGACAGGGGGCGAGCAGTACTTC. Protein sequence: CASSEATGGEQYF.

CDR3 nucleotides: TGTGCCAGCAGCGCACCTTCGGGGGCTGGAAACACCATATATTTT. Translating it yields CASSAPSGAGNTIYF. The chain uses TRBV5-6 and TRBJ1-3, with D possibly TRBD1 on 5 matching bases. Between the trimmed V and J ends, which lost 4 bases and 2 bases, there was a span of 13 bases. The germline CDR1 and CDR2 sequences are SGHDT and YYEEEE. This CDR3 is 15 amino acids long.

The chain combines TRBV11-3 with TRBJ2-3; D is perhaps TRBD2 (10 bases). The V and J ends lost 1 base and 5 bases respectively, with 22 bases between them. CDR3 length equals 18 residues. Germline V gene data show CDR1 as SGHNT and CDR2 as YENEEA. CDR3 in amino acids: CASSLGGQGLAYGDTQYF. For the CDR3, the DNA is TGTGCCAGCAGCTTAGGGGGACAGGGACTAGCGTATGGAGATACGCAGTATTTT. Filled out from reference TRBV11-3 and TRBJ2-3, the complete variable domain reads EAGVVQSPRYKIIEKKQPVAFWCNPISGHNTLYWYLQNLGQGPELLIRYENEEAVDDSQLPKDRFSAERLKGVDSTLKIQPAELGDSAVYLCASSLGGQGLAYGDTQYFGPGTRLTVL.

The V call is TRBV10-3, the J call TRBJ1-5; D uncertain. CDR1 and CDR2 from the germline V gene are ENHRY and SYGVKD. V was pared by 0 bases and J by 4 bases, with 4 bases between. The CDR3 is 13 residues long. CDR3 nucleotides: TGTGCCATCAGTGAGTCCTTGAATCAGCCCCAGCATTTT. Its protein is CAISESLNQPQHF.

The chain has TRBV5-4 and TRBJ2-7, with a tentative D call TRBD1 (7 bases). There are 15 residues in the CDR3. V lost 0 bases and J lost 2, with 12 bases in between. CDR1 is SGHNT, CDR2 YYREEE, per germline (reference sequence). CDR3 nucleotide sequence: TGTGCCAGCAGCTTGGCAGGCAGGGGGGCCTACGAGCAGTACTTC. Protein product: CASSLAGRGAYEQYF.

The chain recombines TRBV4-1 with TRBJ2-7; 10 bases match TRBD2. There are 15 residues in the CDR3. Germline V lookup: CDR1 MGHRA, CDR2 YSYEKL. V shed 4 bases, J shed 2 bases, and the junction held 5 bases outside the gene matches. CDR3 sequence: CASSPTLAGTYEQYF. The CDR3 nucleotides read TGCGCCAGCAGCCCCACACTAGCGGGGACCTACGAGCAGTACTTC.

This clone has just one count. The J gene is TRBJ2-1, the V gene TRBV15, with TRBD1 as a possible D gene (5 bases). Germline loops: CDR1 LNHNV, CDR2 YYDKDF (reference sequence). There are 17 residues in the CDR3. Trimming took off 4 bases at V and 9 bases at J, with 25 bases between the two ends. The CDR3 sequence is CATSTVVGQRGRSEQFF. Written as DNA, the CDR3 is TGTGCCACCAGCACGGTTGTGGGGCAGCGAGGTCGCAGTGAGCAGTTCTTC.

V and J are TRBV10-3 and TRBJ1-1; perhaps TRBD1 as D (6 bases). Germline CDR1 and CDR2: ENHRY and SYGVKD. V gave up 6 bases and J gave up 0 bases, with 14 bases separating them. This CDR3 is built from 15 residues. CDR3 nucleotide sequence: TGTGCCATCAGGCCAGAGACAGGACTGAACACTGAAGCTTTCTTT. Its translation: CAIRPETGLNTEAFF.